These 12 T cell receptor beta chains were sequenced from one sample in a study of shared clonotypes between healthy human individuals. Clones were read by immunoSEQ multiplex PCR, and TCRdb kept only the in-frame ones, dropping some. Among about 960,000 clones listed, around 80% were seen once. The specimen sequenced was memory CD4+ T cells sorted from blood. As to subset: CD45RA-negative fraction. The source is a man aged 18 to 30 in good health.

The CDR3 bases are TGTGCCAGCAGTACTAGCGGGGGGCGGTACAATGAGCAGTTCTTC. This translates into CASSTSGGRYNEQFF. The gene calls are TRBV6-1 and TRBJ2-1; 12 nucleotides agree with TRBD2. This CDR3 region has 15 residues. Germline V gene sequence: CDR1 MNHNS, CDR2 SASEGT. The junction had 3 bases not matched to a gene; V was cut back by 5 bases and J by 4 bases.

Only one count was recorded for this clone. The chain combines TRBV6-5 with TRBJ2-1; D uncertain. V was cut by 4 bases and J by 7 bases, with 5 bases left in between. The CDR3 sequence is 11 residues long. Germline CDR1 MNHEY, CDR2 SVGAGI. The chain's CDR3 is CASSLSNEQFF. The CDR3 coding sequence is TGTGCCAGCAGTTTATCTAATGAGCAGTTCTTC.

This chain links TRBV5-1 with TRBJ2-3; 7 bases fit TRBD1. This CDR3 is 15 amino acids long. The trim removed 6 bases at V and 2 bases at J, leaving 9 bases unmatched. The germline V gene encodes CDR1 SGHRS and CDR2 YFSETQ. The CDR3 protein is CASTRDSLITDTQYF. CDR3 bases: TGCGCCAGCACCCGGGACAGTCTCATCACAGATACGCAGTATTTT.

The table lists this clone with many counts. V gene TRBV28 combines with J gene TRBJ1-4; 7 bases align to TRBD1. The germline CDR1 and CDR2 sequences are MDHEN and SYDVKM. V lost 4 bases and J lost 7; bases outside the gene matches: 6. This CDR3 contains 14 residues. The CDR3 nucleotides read TGTGCCAGCAGTTCCGGACAGGCGGGTGAAAAACTGTTTTTT. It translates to CASSSGQAGEKLFF.

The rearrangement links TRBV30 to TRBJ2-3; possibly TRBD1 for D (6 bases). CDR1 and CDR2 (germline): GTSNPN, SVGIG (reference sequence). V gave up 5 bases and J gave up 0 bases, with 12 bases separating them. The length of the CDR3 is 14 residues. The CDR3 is CAWRPGASTDTQYF. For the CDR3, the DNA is TGTGCCTGGCGTCCAGGGGCTAGCACAGATACGCAGTATTTT. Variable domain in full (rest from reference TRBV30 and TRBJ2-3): SQTIHQWPATLVQPVGSPLSLECTVEGTSNPNLYWYRQAAGRGLQLLFYSVGIGQISSEVPQNLSASRPQDRQFILSSKKLLLSDSGFYLCAWRPGASTDTQYFGPGTRLTVL.

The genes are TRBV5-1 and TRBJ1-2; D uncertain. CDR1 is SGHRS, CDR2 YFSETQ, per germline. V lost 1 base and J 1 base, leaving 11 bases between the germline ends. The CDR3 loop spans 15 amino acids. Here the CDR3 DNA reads TGCGCCAGCAGCTTGACGCAGGCGAATAACTATGGCTACACCTTC. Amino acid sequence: CASSLTQANNYGYTF.

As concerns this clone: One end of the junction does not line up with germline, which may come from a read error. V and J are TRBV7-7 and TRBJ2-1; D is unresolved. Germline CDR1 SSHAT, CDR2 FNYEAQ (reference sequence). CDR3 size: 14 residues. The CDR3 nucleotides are TGTGCTAGCAGCTTAGATCCTGTAGGCAATGAGCAGTTCTTC. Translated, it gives CASSLDPVGNEQFF.

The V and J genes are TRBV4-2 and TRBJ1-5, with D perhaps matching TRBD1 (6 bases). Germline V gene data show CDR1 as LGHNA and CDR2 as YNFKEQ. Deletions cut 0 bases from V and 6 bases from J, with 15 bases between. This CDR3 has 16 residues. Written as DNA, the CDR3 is TGTGCCAGCAGCCAAGATCTGTCAGGGGAAAGTCAGCCCCAGCATTTT. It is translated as CASSQDLSGESQPQHF.

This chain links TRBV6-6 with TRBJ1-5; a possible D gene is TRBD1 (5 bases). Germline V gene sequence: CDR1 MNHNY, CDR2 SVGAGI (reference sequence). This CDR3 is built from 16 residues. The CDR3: CAVGGRDDYSNQPQHF. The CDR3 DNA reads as TGTGCAGTCGGGGGGAGGGACGACTATAGCAATCAGCCCCAGCATTTT.

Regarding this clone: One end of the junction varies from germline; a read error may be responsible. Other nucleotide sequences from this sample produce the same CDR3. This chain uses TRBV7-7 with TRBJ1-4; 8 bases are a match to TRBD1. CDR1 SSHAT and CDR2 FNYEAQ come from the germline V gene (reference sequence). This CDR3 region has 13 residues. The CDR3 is CASSLGQGEKLFF. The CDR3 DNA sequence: TGTGCTAGCAGCTTAGGACAGGGAGAAAAACTGTTTTTT. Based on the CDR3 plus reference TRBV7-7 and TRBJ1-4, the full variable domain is GAGVSQSPRYKVTKRGQDVTLRCDPISSHATLYWYQQALGQGPEFLTYFNYEAQPDKSGLPSDRFSAERPEGSISTLTIQRTEQRDSAMYRCASSLGQGEKLFFGSGTQLSVL.

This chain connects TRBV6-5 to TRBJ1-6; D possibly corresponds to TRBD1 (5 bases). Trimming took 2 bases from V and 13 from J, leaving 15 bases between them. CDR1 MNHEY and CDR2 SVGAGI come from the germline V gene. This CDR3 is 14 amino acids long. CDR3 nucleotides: TGTGCCAGCAGTTACCTCCAGGGCACAGGTCCCCTCCACTTT. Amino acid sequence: CASSYLQGTGPLHF.

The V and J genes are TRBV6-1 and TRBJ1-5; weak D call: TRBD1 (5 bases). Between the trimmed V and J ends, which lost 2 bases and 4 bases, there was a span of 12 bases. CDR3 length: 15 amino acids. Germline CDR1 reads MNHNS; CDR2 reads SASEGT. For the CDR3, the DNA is TGTGCCAGCAGTGAATCGGGGGTCTTAAATCAGCCCCAGCATTTT. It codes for CASSESGVLNQPQHF.